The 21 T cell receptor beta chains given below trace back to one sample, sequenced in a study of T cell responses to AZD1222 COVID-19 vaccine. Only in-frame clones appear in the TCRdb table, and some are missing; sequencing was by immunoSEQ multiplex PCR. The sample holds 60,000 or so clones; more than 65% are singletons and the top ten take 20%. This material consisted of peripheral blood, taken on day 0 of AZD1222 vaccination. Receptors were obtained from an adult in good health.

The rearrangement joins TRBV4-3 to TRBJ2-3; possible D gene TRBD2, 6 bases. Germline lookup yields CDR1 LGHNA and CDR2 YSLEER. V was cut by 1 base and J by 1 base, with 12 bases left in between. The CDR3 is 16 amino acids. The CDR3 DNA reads TGCGCCAGCAGCCAAGCGGGACTGCCTGGCACAGATACGCAGTATTTT. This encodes CASSQAGLPGTDTQYF.

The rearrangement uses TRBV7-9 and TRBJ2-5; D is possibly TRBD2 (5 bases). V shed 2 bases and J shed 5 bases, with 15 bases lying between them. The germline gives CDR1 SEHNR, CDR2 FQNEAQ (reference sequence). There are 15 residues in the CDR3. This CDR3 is CASSLIGVSGETQYF. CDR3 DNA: TGTGCCAGCAGCTTAATCGGGGTCTCGGGGGAGACCCAGTACTTC. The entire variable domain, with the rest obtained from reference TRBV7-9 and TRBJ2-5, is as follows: DTGVSQNPRHKITKRGQNVTFRCDPISEHNRLYWYRQTLGQGPEFLTYFQNEAQLEKSRLLSDRFSAERPKGSFSTLEIQRTEQGDSAMYLCASSLIGVSGETQYFGPGTRLLVL.

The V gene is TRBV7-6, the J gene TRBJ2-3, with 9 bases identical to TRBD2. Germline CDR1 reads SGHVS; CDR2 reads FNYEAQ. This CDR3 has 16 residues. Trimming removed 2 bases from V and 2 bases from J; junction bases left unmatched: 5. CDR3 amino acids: CASSLPTSGLTDTQYF. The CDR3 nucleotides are TGTGCCAGCAGCTTACCGACTAGCGGACTCACAGATACGCAGTATTTT. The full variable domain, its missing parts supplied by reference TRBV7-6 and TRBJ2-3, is GAGVSQSPRYKVTKRGQDVALRCDPISGHVSLYWYRQALGQGPEFLTYFNYEAQQDKSGLPNDRFSAERPEGSISTLTIQRTEQRDSAMYRCASSLPTSGLTDTQYFGPGTRLTVL.

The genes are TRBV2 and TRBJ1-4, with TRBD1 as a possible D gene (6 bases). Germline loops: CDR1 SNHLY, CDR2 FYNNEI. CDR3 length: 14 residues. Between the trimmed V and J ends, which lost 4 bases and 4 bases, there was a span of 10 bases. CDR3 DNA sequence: TGTGCCAGCAGTGTACAGGGCGATAATGAAAAACTGTTTTTT. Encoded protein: CASSVQGDNEKLFF.

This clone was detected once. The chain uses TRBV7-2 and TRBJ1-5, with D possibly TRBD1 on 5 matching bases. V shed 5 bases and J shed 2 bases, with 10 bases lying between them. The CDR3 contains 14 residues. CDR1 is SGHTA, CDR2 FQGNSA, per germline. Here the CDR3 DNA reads TGTGCCAGCAGCCGGGGGGATGGCAATCAGCCCCAGCATTTT. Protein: CASSRGDGNQPQHF. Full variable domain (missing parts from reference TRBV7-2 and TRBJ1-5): GAGVSQSPSNKVTEKGKDVELRCDPISGHTALYWYRQSLGQGLEFLIYFQGNSAPDKSGLPSDRFSAERTGGSVSTLTIQRTQQEDSAVYLCASSRGDGNQPQHFGDGTRLSIL.

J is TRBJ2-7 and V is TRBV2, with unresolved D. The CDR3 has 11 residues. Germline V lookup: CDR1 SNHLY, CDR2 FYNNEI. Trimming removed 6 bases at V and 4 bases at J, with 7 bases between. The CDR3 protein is CASRGGYEQYF. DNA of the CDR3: TGTGCCAGCAGAGGTGGATACGAGCAGTACTTC.

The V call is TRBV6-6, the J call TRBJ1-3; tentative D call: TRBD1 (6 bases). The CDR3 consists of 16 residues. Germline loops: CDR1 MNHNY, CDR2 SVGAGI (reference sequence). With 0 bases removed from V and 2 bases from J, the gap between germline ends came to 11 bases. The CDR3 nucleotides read TGTGCCAGCAGTTACTCCCGCGGGACACCTGGAAACACCATATATTTT. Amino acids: CASSYSRGTPGNTIYF.

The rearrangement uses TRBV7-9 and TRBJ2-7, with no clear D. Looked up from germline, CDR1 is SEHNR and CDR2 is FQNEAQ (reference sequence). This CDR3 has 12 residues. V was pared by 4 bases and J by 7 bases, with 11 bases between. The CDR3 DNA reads TGTGCCAGCAGCTCGGACGTGAGGGAGCAGTACGTC. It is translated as CASSSDVREQYV.

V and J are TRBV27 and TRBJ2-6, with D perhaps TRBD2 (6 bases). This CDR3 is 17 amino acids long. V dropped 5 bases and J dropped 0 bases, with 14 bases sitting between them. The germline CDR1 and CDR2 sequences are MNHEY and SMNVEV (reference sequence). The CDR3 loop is CASSPGDRPSGANVLTF. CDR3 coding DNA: TGTGCCAGCAGTCCGGGGGACCGCCCCTCTGGGGCCAACGTCCTGACTTTC.

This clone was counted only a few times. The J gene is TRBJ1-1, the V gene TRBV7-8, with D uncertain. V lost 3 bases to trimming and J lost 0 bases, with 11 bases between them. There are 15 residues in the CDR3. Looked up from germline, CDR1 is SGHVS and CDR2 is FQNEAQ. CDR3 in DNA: TGTGCCAGCAGCTTCCGGGAGGGCATGAACACTGAAGCTTTCTTT. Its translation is CASSFREGMNTEAFF.

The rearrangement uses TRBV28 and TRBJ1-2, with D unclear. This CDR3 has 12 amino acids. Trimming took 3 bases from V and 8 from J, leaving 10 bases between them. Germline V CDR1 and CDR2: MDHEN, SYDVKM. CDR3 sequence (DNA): TGTGCCAGCAGTTTTGGGGTTCGCGGCTACACCTTC. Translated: CASSFGVRGYTF.

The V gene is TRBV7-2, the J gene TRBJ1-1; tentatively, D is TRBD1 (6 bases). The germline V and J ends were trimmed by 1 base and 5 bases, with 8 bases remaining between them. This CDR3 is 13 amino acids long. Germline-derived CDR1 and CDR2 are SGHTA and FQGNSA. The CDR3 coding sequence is TGTGCCAGCAGCTTAGAAAGGGGGACTGAAGCTTTCTTT. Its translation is CASSLERGTEAFF. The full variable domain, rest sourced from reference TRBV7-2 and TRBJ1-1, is GAGVSQSPSNKVTEKGKDVELRCDPISGHTALYWYRQSLGQGLEFLIYFQGNSAPDKSGLPSDRFSAERTGGSVSTLTIQRTQQEDSAVYLCASSLERGTEAFFGQGTRLTVV.

The DNA for the CDR3 is TGTGCCAGCAGTGAGCAGGGGGGAGACACTGAAGCTTTCTTT. Protein: CASSEQGGDTEAFF. The chain has TRBV2 and TRBJ1-1; TRBD1 agrees at 7 bases. The germline gives CDR1 SNHLY, CDR2 FYNNEI. Trimming took 3 bases from V and 3 from J; bases not matched to a gene: 4. The CDR3 has 14 residues.

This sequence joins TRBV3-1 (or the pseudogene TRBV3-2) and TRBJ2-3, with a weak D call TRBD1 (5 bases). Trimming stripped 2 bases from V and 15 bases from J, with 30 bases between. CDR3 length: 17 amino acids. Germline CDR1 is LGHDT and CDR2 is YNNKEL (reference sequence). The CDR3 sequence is CASSQIQTGDQSDTRYF. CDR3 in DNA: TGTGCCAGCAGCCAAATACAAACAGGCGATCAGTCTGATACGCGCTATTTT.

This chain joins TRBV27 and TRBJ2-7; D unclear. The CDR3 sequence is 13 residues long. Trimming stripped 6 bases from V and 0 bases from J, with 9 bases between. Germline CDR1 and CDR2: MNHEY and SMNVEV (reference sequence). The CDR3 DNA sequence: TGTGCCAGCAGATCGATGAGCTCCTACGAGCAGTACGTC. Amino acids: CASRSMSSYEQYV.

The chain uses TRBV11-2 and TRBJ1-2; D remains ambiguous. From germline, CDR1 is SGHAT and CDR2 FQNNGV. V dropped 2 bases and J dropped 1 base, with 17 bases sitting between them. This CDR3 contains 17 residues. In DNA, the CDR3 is TGTGCCAGCAGCTTACAAGGCGCCGGGAACCTTAACTATGGCTACACCTTC. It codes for CASSLQGAGNLNYGYTF.

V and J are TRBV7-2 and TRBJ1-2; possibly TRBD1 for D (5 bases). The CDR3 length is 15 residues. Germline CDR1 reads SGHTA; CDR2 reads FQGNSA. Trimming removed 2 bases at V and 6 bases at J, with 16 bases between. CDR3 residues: CASSLFEGRQDGYTF. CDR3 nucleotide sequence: TGTGCCAGCAGCTTATTCGAGGGGCGCCAAGATGGCTACACCTTC.

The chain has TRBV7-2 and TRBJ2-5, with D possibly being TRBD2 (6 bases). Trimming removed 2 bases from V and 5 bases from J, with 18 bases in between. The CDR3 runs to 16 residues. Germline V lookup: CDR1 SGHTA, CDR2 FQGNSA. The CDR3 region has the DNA TGTGCCAGCAGCTTATATGCCGGGAGAGGGTCGGAGACCCAGTACTTC. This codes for CASSLYAGRGSETQYF.

The CDR3 DNA reads TGTGCCAGCAGTGACCCGGGGGCTCGCTCTTCTGGGGCCAACGTCCTGACTTTC. This codes for CASSDPGARSSGANVLTF. V gene TRBV6-4 combines with J gene TRBJ2-6; the D gene could be TRBD1 or TRBD2 (6 bases each). V was cut by 2 bases and J by 1 base, with 15 bases left in between. This CDR3 region has 18 residues. CDR1 and CDR2 from the germline V gene are MRHNA and SNTAGT.

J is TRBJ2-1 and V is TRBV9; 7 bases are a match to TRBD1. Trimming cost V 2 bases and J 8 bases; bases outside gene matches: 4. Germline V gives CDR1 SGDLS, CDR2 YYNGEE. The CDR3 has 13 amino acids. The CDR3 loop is CASSVRTGDEQFF. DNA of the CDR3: TGTGCCAGCAGCGTCAGAACAGGGGATGAGCAGTTCTTC. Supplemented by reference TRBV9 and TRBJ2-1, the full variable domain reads DSGVTQTPKHLITATGQRVTLRCSPRSGDLSVYWYQQSLDQGLQFLIQYYNGEERAKGNILERFSAQQFPDLHSELNLSSLELGDSALYFCASSVRTGDEQFFGPGTRLTVL.

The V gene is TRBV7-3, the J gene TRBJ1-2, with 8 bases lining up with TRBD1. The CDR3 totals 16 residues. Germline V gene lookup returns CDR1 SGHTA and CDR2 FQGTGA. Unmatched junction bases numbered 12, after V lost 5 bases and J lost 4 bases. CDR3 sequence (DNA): TGTGCCAGCAGCGCCCCCGGGACAGGTGCGCGCTATGGCTACACCTTC. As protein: CASSAPGTGARYGYTF. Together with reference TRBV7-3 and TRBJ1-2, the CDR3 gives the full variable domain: GAGVSQTPSNKVTEKGKYVELRCDPISGHTALYWYRQSLGQGPEFLIYFQGTGAADDSGLPNDRFFAVRPEGSVSTLKIQRTERGDSAVYLCASSAPGTGARYGYTFGSGTRLTVV.